Listed below are T cell receptor beta chains from one sample, sequenced in a study of CD8 T cells in ankylosing spondylitis. MiXCR was run by TCRdb on the 5' RACE reads, yielding one entry per CDR3 protein. Of approximately 290,000 distinct CDR3 sequences in the sample, roughly 20% were seen once. The source material was blood, either unsorted or a sorted T cell fraction (not recorded which). These receptors were obtained from a female donor with ankylosing spondylitis or in good health (not recorded which). The CDR3 runs from the conserved cysteine through the conserved F or W. A D gene is named only where the DNA matches it firmly. Only some rows state a clone size, as once, few, many or a class for expanded clones.

abundance,d_gene,j_gene,v_gene,CDR3nt,CDR3aa
-,TRBD2,TRBJ2-1,TRBV7-7,TGTGCCAGCAGCTTAACTCCCGGGCTAGCGGGAGTTGATGAGCAGTTCTTC,CASSLTPGLAGVDEQFF
few,TRBD1,TRBJ1-6,TRBV12-3/TRBV12-4,TGTGCCAGCAGTATGACAGGGAGGAATTCACCCCTCCACTTT,CASSMTGRNSPLHF
many,-,TRBJ2-1,TRBV14,TGTGCCAGCAGCATCAGATCGACCTACAATGAGCAGTTCTTC,CASSIRSTYNEQFF
many,TRBD2,TRBJ2-1,TRBV29-1,TGCAGCGCCGCAACTAGCGGGAGGGGCGGTGAGCAGTTCTTC,CSAATSGRGGEQFF
-,-,TRBJ2-1,TRBV12-3/TRBV12-4,TGTGCCAGCAGTTTACGATCAGGAAACAATGAGCAGTTCTTC,CASSLRSGNNEQFF
-,-,TRBJ2-2,TRBV7-9,TGTGCCAGCAGCCCGACAGTGGGCGAGACCGGGGAGCTGTTTTTT,CASSPTVGETGELFF
few,-,TRBJ2-2,TRBV9,TGTGCCAGCAGCGTAGAACTTCCGCAAGGCACCGGGGAGCTGTTTTTT,CASSVELPQGTGELFF
few,TRBD2,TRBJ2-1,TRBV7-2,TGTGCCAGCAGGGCGGGAGCCTGGCGAGACTACAATGAGCAGTTCTTC,CASRAGAWRDYNEQFF
-,-,TRBJ2-3,TRBV4-2,TGTGCCAGCAGCCAAGGAAAGAGGGATACGCAGTATTTT,CASSQGKRDTQYF
few,-,TRBJ2-2,TRBV7-7,TGTGCCAGCAGCCGAGACATTAACACCGGGGAGCTGTTTTTT,CASSRDINTGELFF
-,TRBD2,TRBJ2-7,TRBV27,TGTGCCAGCAGTTTCCGACGTCCTTTCGGGGGGGTCTACGAGCAGTACTTC,CASSFRRPFGGVYEQYF
few,-,TRBJ2-3,TRBV20-1,TGCAGCGACTCCCCGCAGGGGCCAATCACAGATACGCAGTATTTT,CSDSPQGPITDTQYF
-,-,TRBJ2-1,TRBV10-3,TGTGCCATCGGGGGCCTCGCAAACAATGAGCAGTTCTTC,CAIGGLANNEQFF
few,TRBD2,TRBJ2-1,TRBV24-1,TGTGCCACCAGTCCCACGGGAGGGCACGATGAGCAGTTCTTC,CATSPTGGHDEQFF
once,TRBD2,TRBJ2-5,TRBV7-2,TGTGCCAGCAGCTTAGTTGCGGGAGGGAGTCGAGAGACCCAGTACTTC,CASSLVAGGSRETQYF
-,-,TRBJ1-2,TRBV6-2/TRBV6-3,TGTGCCAGCAGTTACGGGAAAGGCTACACCTTC,CASSYGKGYTF
-,TRBD2,TRBJ2-1,TRBV7-3,TGTGCCAGCAGCGGTCTAGCGGGAGGCTCCTACAATGAGCAGTTCTTC,CASSGLAGGSYNEQFF
few,TRBD2,TRBJ2-1,TRBV20-1,TGCAGTGCTAGAGGCCCTGGGACTAGCGTCTACAATGAGCAGTTCTTC,CSARGPGTSVYNEQFF
many,-,TRBJ2-7,TRBV12-3/TRBV12-4,TGTGCCAGCAGTAATCGGGACGGGTCCGAGCAGTACTTC,CASSNRDGSEQYF
few,-,TRBJ1-1,TRBV25-1,TGTGCCACCGGGGGGACCGACGTTGAAGCTTTCTTT,CATGGTDVEAFF
-,-,TRBJ2-5,TRBV7-3,TGTGCCAGCAGCCCGACTAGAGAAGAGACCCAGTACTTC,CASSPTREETQYF
-,-,TRBJ2-2,TRBV20-1,TGCAGTGCTAGGGGACGTCGCCCGAAGGCCGGGGAGCTGTTTTTT,CSARGRRPKAGELFF
-,TRBD1,TRBJ2-2,TRBV19,TGTGCCAGTTCCCCGACAGGGCTCTCGCCCGGGGAGCTGTTTTTT,CASSPTGLSPGELFF